The T cell receptor beta chain under discussion was sequenced for a study of blood T cell repertoires in COVID-19. Whole-study context: There were acute and convalescent COVID-19 samples, and they came from the United States, Italy and Spain.

This clone is a singleton in its sample. Only in-frame clones appear in the TCRdb table, and some are missing; sequencing was by immunoSEQ multiplex PCR. The table records 300,000 to 400,000 clones, 70% to 90% of them present only once. CDR1 and CDR2 (germline): LNHDA, SQIVND (reference sequence). Unmatched junction bases numbered 10, after V lost 5 bases and J lost 0 bases. The CDR3 length is 16 residues. This TCR was recovered from a woman in her 30s with COVID-19, enrolled during active disease. Sequenced: peripheral blood. The rearrangement uses TRBV19 and TRBJ2-7; 7 bases align to TRBD1. In DNA, the CDR3 is TGTGCCAGTAGTCTCCACACAGGGGAACTCTCCTACGAGCAGTACTTC. Its translation is CASSLHTGELSYEQYF.